The subject of this entry is one TCR beta chain. Method: immunoSEQ multiplex PCR; TCRdb's copy keeps in-frame clones and lacks some. There are around 68,000 clones in the sample; about nine tenths occur only once, and roughly 2% lies in the top ten. This sample is part of a study of T cell changes during pregnancy in multiple sclerosis. CDR3 size: 14 residues. Trimming removed 2 bases from V and 2 bases from J, with 10 bases in between. CDR1 is MNHEY, CDR2 SMNVEV, per germline (reference sequence). V usage is TRBV27 and J usage is TRBJ2-7; D gene uncertain. This sequence was found in a female donor in good health, enrolled as a control in a pregnancy study. This sample comprised peripheral blood, obtained in the third trimester of pregnancy. CDR3 protein: CASSLGRVAYEQYF. The CDR3 coding sequence is TGTGCCAGCAGTTTAGGTCGGGTGGCCTACGAGCAGTACTTC.